The 13 T cell receptor beta chains given below trace back to one sample, sequenced in a study of blood T cells in healthy people across ages. Through a sample-barcoded 5' primer and a J-beta primer mix, a second PCR was run for roughly 6 to 11 cycles. TCRdb recomputed calls from the 5' RACE reads with MiXCR, one row per CDR3 protein. Altogether approximately 1.5 million distinct CDR3 sequences are present, around 35% being singletons, with the ten largest covering 10% to 12%. Material: blood. These receptors originate from a woman aged 30 to 39 in good health.

The gene calls are TRBV13 and TRBJ2-7; 7 nucleotides line up with TRBD1. Germline assignment: CDR1 PRHDT and CDR2 FYEKMQ (reference sequence). The length of the CDR3 is 15 residues. Trimming took 5 bases from V and 6 from J; bases not matched to a gene: 13. The CDR3 DNA reads as TGTGCCAGCAGCATGACAGGGCGGTACGACTTCGAGCAGTACTTC. This encodes CASSMTGRYDFEQYF.

This clonotype was seen only a few times. The rearrangement uses TRBV6-6 and TRBJ1-2; perhaps TRBD1 as D (6 bases). The CDR3 has 14 residues. The germline V gene encodes CDR1 MNHNY and CDR2 SVGAGI (reference sequence). Trimming left V 7 bases short and J 8 bases short, with 20 bases between. CDR3 DNA: TGTGCCAGCAAGATTATAGGGGGGGCCGGGGGCTACACCTTC. Translation gives CASKIIGGAGGYTF.

The chain is built from TRBV12-3 or TRBV12-4 and TRBJ2-1, with TRBD1 matching over 11 bases. CDR3 size: 14 residues. J was trimmed by 9 bases and V by 6 bases; bases with no gene match: 7. For the CDR3, the DNA is TGTGCCAGCAGCCTTGGGACAGGGGGACGTGAGCAGTTCTTC. Protein sequence: CASSLGTGGREQFF.

The chain has TRBV18 and TRBJ2-6, with 7 bases fitting TRBD1. This CDR3 comprises 15 residues. Germline V CDR1 and CDR2: KGHSH, LQKENI. V shed 5 bases and J 2 bases; nucleotides not matched to a gene: 3. In nucleotides, the CDR3 is TGTGCCAGCTCAAACACAGGGGCTGGGGCCAACGTCCTGACTTTC. Translated: CASSNTGAGANVLTF. Full variable domain (remainder filled in from reference TRBV18 and TRBJ2-6): NAGVMQNPRHLVRRRGQEARLRCSPMKGHSHVYWYRQLPEEGLKFMVYLQKENIIDESGMPKERFSAEFPKEGPSILRIQQVVRGDSAAYFCASSNTGAGANVLTFGAGSRLTVL.

V is TRBV5-1 and J is TRBJ2-5; tentative D call: TRBD2 (5 bases). Deletions cut 2 bases from V and 1 base from J, with 9 bases between. The germline V gene has CDR1 SGHRS and CDR2 YFSETQ. The CDR3 extends over 14 amino acids. CDR3 sequence: CASSLRRLQETQYF. CDR3 sequence (DNA): TGCGCCAGCAGCTTAAGGAGGCTCCAAGAGACCCAGTACTTC.

The gene calls are TRBV7-6 and TRBJ2-1, with 7 positions matching TRBD2. Germline values: CDR1 SGHVS, CDR2 FNYEAQ. This CDR3 has 15 residues. V shed 5 bases, J shed 7 bases, and the junction held 11 bases outside the gene matches. The CDR3 is CASSQAGVSRNEQFF. The CDR3 coding sequence is TGTGCCAGCAGCCAGGCGGGGGTCAGTAGGAATGAGCAGTTCTTC.

The V call is TRBV11-2, the J call TRBJ2-3; perhaps D is TRBD1 or TRBD2 (5 bases each). The ends were cut back, 3 bases at V and 8 bases at J, with 12 bases in the middle. Germline CDR1 SGHAT, CDR2 FQNNGV. This CDR3 contains 13 residues. CDR3 region: CASSFTGTATQYF. The CDR3, as DNA: TGTGCCAGCAGCTTTACCGGGACGGCTACGCAGTATTTT.

This clonotype was counted a single time. This chain uses TRBV29-1 with TRBJ2-1; D uncertain. This CDR3 is built from 13 residues. Trimming removed 6 bases from V and 2 bases from J, with 11 bases in between. The germline CDR1 and CDR2 sequences are SQVTM and ANQGSEA. CDR3 in amino acids: CSVDFTPYNEQFF. CDR3 in DNA: TGCAGCGTCGACTTTACCCCCTACAATGAGCAGTTCTTC.

Only a few counts were recorded for this clonotype. The V and J genes are TRBV5-1 and TRBJ1-1, with 10 bases that match TRBD1. There are 14 residues in the CDR3. The V and J ends lost 4 bases and 4 bases, in that order; junction bases with no gene match: 4. Germline CDR1 reads SGHRS; CDR2 reads YFSETQ. The CDR3 DNA reads TGCGCCAGCAGCCGTGGACAGGGGGTCACTGAAGCTTTCTTT. Its protein product is CASSRGQGVTEAFF.

This clonotype was detected only a few times. The gene calls are TRBV4-1 and TRBJ2-1; D might be TRBD1 (5 bases). V was trimmed by 4 bases and J by 0 bases, leaving 19 bases between them. CDR3 length: 18 amino acids. Germline V gene data show CDR1 as MGHRA and CDR2 as YSYEKL. CDR3 nucleotide sequence: TGCGCCAGCAGCCGAGACAGTTTAGGAGTTTTCTCCTACAATGAGCAGTTCTTC. This sequence encodes CASSRDSLGVFSYNEQFF.

This clonotype was detected only a few times. The V call is TRBV7-6, the J call TRBJ2-4; D is possibly TRBD1 (7 bases). Germline loops: CDR1 SGHVS, CDR2 FNYEAQ. The CDR3 is 14 residues long. V dropped 8 bases and J dropped 13 bases, with 24 bases sitting between them. The CDR3 DNA reads as TGTGCCAGCTCTGGGGCAGGGGGTTTTCGGGAGCAGTACTTC. This sequence encodes CASSGAGGFREQYF.

V gene TRBV20-1 combines with J gene TRBJ2-5; D not resolved. CDR1 and CDR2 from the germline V gene are DFQATT and SNEGSKA (reference sequence). The CDR3 runs to 14 residues. The V end was cut by 4 bases, the J end by 1 base, with 13 bases between. The CDR3 is CSAIPSITQETQYF. For the CDR3, the DNA is TGCAGTGCTATTCCTTCAATAACCCAAGAGACCCAGTACTTC.

The chain joins TRBV6-2 or TRBV6-3 to TRBJ1-6; possible D gene TRBD1, 5 bases. Germline V lookup: CDR1 MNHEY, CDR2 SVGEGT. The CDR3 length is 13 residues. V was clipped by 2 bases and J by 10 bases, with 9 bases between them. The CDR3 region has the DNA TGTGCCAGCAGTTACGAGAGGGGATCACCCCTCCACTTT. This encodes CASSYERGSPLHF.